This T cell receptor (beta chain) was retrieved from a study of read filtering for tumor transcriptome and immune sequencing. Background on the study: Patients were about 18 male and approximately 14 female, mean age around 67 years, range about 47 to 85. Notes on the study in general: About four fifths of IR-seq clonotypes had a single read, yet these held approximately 3.5% of reads.

V lost 5 bases, J lost 6 bases, and 8 bases stayed unmatched. Germline CDR1 and CDR2: ENHRY and SYGVKD. The CDR3 totals 16 residues. Molecular barcoded adaptors covering alpha/delta and beta/gamma chains were used on roughly 370 ng RNA. TCRdb redid the calling of the reads with MiXCR, one entry per CDR3 protein. The sample has 39,000 or so distinct CDR3 sequences, around an eighth seen once; the top ten hold 25% to 35%. In this sample, this clonotype turned up a few times. Its specificity is unknown. This chain links TRBV10-3 with TRBJ2-1; 12 bases agree with TRBD2. The sequence derives from a donor at least 40 years old with multiple myeloma. The material sequenced was a population of CD138-negative cells sorted from bone marrow. CDR3 bases: TGTGCCATCAGTATGACTAGCGGGAGAGATGGCAATGAGCAGTTCTTC. Its protein product is CAISMTSGRDGNEQFF.